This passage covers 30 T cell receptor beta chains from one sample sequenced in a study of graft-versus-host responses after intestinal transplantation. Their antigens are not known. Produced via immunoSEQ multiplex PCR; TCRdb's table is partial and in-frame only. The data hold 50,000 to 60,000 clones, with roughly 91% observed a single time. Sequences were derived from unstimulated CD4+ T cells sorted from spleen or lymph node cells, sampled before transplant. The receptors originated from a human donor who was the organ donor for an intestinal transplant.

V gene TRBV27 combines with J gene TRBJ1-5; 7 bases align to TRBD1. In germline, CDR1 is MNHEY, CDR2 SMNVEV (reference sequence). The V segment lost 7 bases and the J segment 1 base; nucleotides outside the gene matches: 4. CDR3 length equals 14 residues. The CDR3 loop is CASKTGSSNQPQHF. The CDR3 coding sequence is TGTGCCAGCAAGACAGGGTCGAGCAATCAGCCCCAGCATTTT.

CDR3 DNA: TGTGCCAGCAGCTTAGCGGGACAGGGTGAAGAGACCCAGTACTTC. Translated, it gives CASSLAGQGEETQYF. The chain couples TRBV7-9 to TRBJ2-5; 9 positions agree with TRBD1. The germline gives CDR1 SEHNR, CDR2 FQNEAQ (reference sequence). The CDR3 contains 15 residues. Trimming took 0 bases from V and 3 from J; bases not matched to a gene: 2.

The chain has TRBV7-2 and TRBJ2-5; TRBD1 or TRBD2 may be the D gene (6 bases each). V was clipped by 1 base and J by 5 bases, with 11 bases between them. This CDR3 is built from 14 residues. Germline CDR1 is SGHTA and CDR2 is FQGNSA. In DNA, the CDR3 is TGTGCCAGCAGCTTAGGGGGGGCTGGGGAGACCCAGTACTTC. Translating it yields CASSLGGAGETQYF.

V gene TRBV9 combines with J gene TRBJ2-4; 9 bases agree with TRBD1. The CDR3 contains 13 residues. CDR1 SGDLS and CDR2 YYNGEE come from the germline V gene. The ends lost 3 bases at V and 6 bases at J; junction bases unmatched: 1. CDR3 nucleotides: TGTGCCAGCAGCGAGACAGGGGGAAACATTCAGTACTTC. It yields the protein CASSETGGNIQYF.

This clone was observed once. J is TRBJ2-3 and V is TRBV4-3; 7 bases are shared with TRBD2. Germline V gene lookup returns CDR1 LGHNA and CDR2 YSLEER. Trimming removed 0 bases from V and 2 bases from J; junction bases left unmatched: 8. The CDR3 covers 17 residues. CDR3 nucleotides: TGCGCCAGCAGCCAAGATCTCGCGGGAGTCAACACAGATACGCAGTATTTT. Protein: CASSQDLAGVNTDTQYF.

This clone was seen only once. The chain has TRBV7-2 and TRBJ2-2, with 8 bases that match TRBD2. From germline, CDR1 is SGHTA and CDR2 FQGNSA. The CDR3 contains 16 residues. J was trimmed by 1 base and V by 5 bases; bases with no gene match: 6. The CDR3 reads CASSPPAGVNTGELFF. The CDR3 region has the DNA TGTGCCAGCAGCCCCCCAGCGGGAGTGAACACCGGGGAGCTGTTTTTT.

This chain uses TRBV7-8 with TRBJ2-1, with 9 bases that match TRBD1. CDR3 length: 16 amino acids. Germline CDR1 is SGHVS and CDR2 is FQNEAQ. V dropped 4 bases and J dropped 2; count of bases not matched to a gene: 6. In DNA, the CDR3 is TGTGCCAGCAGCTCAAACCGGGACAGGGCCTACAATGAGCAGTTCTTC. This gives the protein CASSSNRDRAYNEQFF.

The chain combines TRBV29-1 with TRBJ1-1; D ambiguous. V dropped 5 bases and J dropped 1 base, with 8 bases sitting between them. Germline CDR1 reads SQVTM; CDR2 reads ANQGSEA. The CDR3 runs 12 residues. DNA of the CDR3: TGCAGCGTTAAAGTCCCGAACACTGAAGCTTTCTTT. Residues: CSVKVPNTEAFF.

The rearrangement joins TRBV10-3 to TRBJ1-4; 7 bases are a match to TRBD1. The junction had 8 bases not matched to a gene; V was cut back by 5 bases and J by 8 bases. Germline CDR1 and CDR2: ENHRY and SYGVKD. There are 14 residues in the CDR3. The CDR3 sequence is CAISTNRGGEKLFF. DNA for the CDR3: TGTGCCATCAGTACGAACAGGGGAGGGGAAAAACTGTTTTTT.

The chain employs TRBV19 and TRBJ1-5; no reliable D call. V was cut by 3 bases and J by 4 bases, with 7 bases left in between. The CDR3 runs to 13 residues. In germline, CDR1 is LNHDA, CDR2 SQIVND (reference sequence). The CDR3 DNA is TGTGCCAGTAGTATTTGGGGAAATCAGCCCCAGCATTTT. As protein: CASSIWGNQPQHF.

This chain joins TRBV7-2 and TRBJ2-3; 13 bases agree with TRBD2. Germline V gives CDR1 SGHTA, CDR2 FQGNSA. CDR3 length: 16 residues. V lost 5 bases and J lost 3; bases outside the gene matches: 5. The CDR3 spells CASSVTLAGGTDTQYF. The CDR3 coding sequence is TGTGCCAGCAGCGTAACACTAGCGGGAGGGACAGATACGCAGTATTTT.

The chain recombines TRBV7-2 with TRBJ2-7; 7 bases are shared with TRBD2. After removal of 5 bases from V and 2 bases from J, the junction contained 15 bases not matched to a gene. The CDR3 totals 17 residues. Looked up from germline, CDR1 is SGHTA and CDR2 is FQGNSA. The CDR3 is CASSPVGGRARAYEQYF. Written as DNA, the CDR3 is TGTGCCAGCAGCCCCGTCGGGGGGAGGGCCAGGGCCTACGAGCAGTACTTC.

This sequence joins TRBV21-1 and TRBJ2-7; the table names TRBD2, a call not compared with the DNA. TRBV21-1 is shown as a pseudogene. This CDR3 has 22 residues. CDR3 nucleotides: TGTGCCAGCATCCCAGTCCCGGGACTAGCGGGAGTTTTTGACCTTCCGCGCTACGAGCAGTACTTC. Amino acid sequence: CASIPVPGLAGVFDLPRYEQYF.

DNA of the CDR3: TGCGCCAGCAGCCAAGAAGGTGGCGGGGAGCTGTTTTTT. Its protein product is CASSQEGGGELFF. The V and J genes are TRBV4-1 and TRBJ2-2; D is undetermined. In germline, CDR1 is MGHRA, CDR2 YSYEKL. There are 13 residues in the CDR3. V gave up 0 bases and J gave up 7 bases, with 6 bases separating them.

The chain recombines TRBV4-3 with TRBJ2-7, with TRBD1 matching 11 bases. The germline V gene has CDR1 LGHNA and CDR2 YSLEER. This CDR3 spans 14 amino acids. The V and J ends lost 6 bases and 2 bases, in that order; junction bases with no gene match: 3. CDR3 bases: TGCGCCAGCAGGCCGGGACAGGGGGCCTACGAGCAGTACTTC. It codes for CASRPGQGAYEQYF.

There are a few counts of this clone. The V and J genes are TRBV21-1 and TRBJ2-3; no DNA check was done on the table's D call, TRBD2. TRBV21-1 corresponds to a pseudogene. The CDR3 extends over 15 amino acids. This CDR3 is CASSTSGRATDTQYF. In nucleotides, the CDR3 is TGTGCCAGCAGCACTAGCGGGAGGGCCACAGATACGCAGTATTTT.

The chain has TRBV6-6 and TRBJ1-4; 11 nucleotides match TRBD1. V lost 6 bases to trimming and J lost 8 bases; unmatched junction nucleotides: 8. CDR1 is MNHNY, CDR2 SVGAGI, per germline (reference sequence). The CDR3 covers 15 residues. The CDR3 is CASSLGQGAGEKLFF. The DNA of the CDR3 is TGTGCCAGCAGCTTAGGACAGGGGGCTGGGGAAAAACTGTTTTTT.

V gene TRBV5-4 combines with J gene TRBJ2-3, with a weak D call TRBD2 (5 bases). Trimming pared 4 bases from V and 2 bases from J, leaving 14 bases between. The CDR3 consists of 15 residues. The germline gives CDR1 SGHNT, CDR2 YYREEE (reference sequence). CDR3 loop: CASSASGSLTDTQYF. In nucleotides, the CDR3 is TGTGCCAGCAGCGCGAGCGGATCGCTCACAGATACGCAGTATTTT.

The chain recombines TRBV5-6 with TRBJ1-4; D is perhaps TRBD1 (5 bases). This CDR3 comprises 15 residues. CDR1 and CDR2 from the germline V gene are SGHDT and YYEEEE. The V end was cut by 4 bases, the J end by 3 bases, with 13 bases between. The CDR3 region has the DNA TGTGCCAGCAGCCCCCTACAGGACCCTAATGAAAAACTGTTTTTT. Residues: CASSPLQDPNEKLFF.

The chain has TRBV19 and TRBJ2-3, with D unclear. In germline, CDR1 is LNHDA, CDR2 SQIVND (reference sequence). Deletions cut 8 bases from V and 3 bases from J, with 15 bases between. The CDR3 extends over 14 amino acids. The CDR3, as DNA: TGTGCCAGTGCTTTTGGGCCAGAAACAGATACGCAGTATTTT. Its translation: CASAFGPETDTQYF.

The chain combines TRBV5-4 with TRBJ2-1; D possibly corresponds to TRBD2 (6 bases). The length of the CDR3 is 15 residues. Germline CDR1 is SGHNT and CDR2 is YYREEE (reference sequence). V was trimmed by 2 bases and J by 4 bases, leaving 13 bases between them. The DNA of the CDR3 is TGTGCCAGCAGCTTTGGATACAGCGGGTACAATGAGCAGTTCTTC. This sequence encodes CASSFGYSGYNEQFF.

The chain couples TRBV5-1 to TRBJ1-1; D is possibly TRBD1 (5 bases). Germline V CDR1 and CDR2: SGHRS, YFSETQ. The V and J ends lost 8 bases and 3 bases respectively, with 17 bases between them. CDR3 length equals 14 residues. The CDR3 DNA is TGCGCCAGTCGAGGTCAGGGTTTGGACACTGAAGCTTTCTTT. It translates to CASRGQGLDTEAFF.

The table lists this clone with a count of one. The CDR3 protein is CASSGRTGGLKTQYF. The CDR3 coding sequence is TGTGCCAGCAGCGGTCGGACAGGGGGCTTGAAGACCCAGTACTTC. This chain joins TRBV7-2 and TRBJ2-5, with 11 bases aligning to TRBD1. CDR3 size: 15 residues. From germline, CDR1 is SGHTA and CDR2 FQGNSA. V trimming: 5 bases; J trimming: 6 bases; junction bases outside the gene matches: 8.

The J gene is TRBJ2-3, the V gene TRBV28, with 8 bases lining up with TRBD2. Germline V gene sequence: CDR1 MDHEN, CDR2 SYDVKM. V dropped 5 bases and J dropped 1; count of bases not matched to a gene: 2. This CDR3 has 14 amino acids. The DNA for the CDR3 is TGTGCCAGCAGTCCGGGGGGGCGCACAGATACGCAGTATTTT. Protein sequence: CASSPGGRTDTQYF.

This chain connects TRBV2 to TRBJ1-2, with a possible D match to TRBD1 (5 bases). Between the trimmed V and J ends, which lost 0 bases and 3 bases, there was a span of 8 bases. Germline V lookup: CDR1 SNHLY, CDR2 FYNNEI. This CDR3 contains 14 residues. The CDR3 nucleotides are TGTGCCAGCAGTGAAGCCAGGGTATACTATGGCTACACCTTC. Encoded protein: CASSEARVYYGYTF.

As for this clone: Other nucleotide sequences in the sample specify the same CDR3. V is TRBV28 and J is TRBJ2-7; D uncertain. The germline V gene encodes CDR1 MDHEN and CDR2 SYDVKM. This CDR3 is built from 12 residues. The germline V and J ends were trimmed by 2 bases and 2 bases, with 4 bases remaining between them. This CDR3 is CASSLPAYEQYF. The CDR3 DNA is TGTGCCAGCAGTTTACCGGCCTACGAGCAGTACTTC.

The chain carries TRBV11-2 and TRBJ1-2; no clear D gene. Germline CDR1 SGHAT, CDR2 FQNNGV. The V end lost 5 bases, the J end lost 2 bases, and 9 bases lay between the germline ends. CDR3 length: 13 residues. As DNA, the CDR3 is TGTGCCAGCAGCCCTGACAAAAACTATGGCTACACCTTC. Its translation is CASSPDKNYGYTF.

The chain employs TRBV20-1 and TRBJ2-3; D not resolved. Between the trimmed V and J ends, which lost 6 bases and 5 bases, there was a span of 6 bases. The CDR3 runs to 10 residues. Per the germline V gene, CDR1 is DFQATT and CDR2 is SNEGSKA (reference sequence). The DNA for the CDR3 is TGCAGTGCCCGACTAGATACGCAGTATTTT. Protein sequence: CSARLDTQYF.

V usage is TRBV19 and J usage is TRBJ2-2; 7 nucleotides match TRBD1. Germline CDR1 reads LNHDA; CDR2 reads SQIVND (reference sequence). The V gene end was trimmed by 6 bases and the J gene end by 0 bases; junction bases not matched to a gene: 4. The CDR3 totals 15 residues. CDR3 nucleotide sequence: TGTGCCAGTAGGCGGCAGGGGGCGAACACCGGGGAGCTGTTTTTT. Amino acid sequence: CASRRQGANTGELFF.

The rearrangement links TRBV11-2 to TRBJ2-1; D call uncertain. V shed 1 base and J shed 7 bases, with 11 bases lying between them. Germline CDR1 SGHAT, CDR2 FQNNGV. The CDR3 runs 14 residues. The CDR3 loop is CASSLGLFRNEQFF. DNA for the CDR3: TGTGCCAGCAGCTTAGGACTGTTTAGGAATGAGCAGTTCTTC.